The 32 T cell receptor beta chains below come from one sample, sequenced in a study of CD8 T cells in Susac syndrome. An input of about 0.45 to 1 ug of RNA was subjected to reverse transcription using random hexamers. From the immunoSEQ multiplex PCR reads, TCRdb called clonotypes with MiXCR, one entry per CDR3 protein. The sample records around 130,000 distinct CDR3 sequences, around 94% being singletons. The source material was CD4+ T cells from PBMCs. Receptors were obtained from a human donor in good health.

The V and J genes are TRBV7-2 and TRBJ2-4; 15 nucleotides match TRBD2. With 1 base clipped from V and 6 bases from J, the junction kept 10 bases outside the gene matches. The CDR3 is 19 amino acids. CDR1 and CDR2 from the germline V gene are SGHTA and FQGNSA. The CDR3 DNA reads TGTGCCAGCAGCTTAGGGACTAGCGGGAGGGCGGGGTCAGGAAACATTCAGTACTTC. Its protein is CASSLGTSGRAGSGNIQYF.

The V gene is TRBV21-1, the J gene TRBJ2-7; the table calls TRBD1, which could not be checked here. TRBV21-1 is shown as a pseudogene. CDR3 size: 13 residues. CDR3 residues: CASYGLGTYEQYF. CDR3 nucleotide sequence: TGTGCCAGCTACGGACTGGGGACCTACGAGCAGTACTTC.

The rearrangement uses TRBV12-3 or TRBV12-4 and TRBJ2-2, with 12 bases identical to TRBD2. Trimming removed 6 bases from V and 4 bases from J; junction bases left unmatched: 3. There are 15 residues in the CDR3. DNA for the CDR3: TGTGCCAGCAGGTCTAGCGGGAGGGCCACCGGGGAGCTGTTTTTT. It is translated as CASRSSGRATGELFF.

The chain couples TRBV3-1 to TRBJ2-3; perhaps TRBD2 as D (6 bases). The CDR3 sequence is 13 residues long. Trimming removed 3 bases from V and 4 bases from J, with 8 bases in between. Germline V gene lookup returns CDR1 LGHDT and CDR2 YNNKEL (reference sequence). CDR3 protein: CASSQEGSDTQYF. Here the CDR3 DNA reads TGTGCCAGCAGCCAGGAGGGATCAGATACGCAGTATTTT.

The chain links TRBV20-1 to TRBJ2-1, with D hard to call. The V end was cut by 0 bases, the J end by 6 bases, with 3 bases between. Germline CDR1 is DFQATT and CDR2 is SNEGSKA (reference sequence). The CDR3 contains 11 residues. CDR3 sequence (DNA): TGCAGTGCTAGAGATATCAATGAGCAGTTCTTC. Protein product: CSARDINEQFF.

CDR3 amino acids: CASSYGSGLAGVEETQYF. For the CDR3, the DNA is TGTGCCAGCAGTTACGGTTCCGGACTAGCGGGAGTTGAAGAGACCCAGTACTTC. The chain links TRBV6-5 to TRBJ2-5, with 13 bases lining up with TRBD2. Trimming took 2 bases from V and 3 from J; bases not matched to a gene: 9. Germline CDR1 MNHEY, CDR2 SVGAGI. The CDR3 runs 18 residues.

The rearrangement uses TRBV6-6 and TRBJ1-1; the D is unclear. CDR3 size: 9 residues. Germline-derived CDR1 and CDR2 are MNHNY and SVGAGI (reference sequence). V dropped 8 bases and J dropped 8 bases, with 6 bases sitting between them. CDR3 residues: CASGVEAFF. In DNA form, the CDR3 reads TGTGCCAGCGGGGTGGAAGCTTTCTTT.

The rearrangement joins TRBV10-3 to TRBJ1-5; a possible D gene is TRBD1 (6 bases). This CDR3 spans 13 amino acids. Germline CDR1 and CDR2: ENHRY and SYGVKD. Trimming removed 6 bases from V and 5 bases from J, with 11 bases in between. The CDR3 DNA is TGTGCCATCAGGGACAGAACCGATCAGCCCCAGCATTTT. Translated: CAIRDRTDQPQHF.

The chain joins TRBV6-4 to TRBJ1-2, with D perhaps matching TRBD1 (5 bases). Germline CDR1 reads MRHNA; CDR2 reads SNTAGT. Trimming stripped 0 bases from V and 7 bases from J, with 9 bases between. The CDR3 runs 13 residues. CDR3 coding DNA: TGTGCCAGCAGTGACTCGGGGCGAGGTGGCTACACCTTC. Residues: CASSDSGRGGYTF.

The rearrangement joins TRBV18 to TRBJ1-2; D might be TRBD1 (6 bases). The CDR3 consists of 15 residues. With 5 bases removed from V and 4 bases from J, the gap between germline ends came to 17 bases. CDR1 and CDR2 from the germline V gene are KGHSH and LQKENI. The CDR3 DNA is TGTGCCAGCTCATCTTTCGACAGGACAAGCTATGGCTACACCTTC. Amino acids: CASSSFDRTSYGYTF.

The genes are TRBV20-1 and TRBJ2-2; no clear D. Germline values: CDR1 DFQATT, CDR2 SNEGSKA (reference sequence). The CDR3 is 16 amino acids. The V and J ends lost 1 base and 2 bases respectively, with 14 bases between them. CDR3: CSARAPYTANTGELFF. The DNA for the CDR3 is TGCAGTGCTAGAGCCCCCTACACGGCCAACACCGGGGAGCTGTTTTTT.

The CDR3 is CASSFGGADTQYF. In DNA, the CDR3 is TGTGCCAGCAGCTTCGGCGGTGCAGATACGCAGTATTTT. The chain employs TRBV7-3 and TRBJ2-3; D gene ambiguous. Trimming removed 3 bases at V and 4 bases at J, with 8 bases between. The CDR3 extends over 13 amino acids. Germline assignment: CDR1 SGHTA and CDR2 FQGTGA.

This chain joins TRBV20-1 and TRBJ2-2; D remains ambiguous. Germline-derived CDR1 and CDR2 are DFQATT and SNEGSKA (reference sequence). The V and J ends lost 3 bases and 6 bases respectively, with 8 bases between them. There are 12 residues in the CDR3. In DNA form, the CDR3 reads TGCAGTGCTAGTAGGGAATCCGGGGAGCTGTTTTTT. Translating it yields CSASRESGELFF.

The CDR3 DNA reads TGTGCCTGGAGTGTTGCCTTCACAGATACGCAGTATTTT. Translating gives CAWSVAFTDTQYF. This chain connects TRBV30 to TRBJ2-3; no clear D gene. Trimming pared 0 bases from V and 2 bases from J, leaving 6 bases between. Germline lookup yields CDR1 GTSNPN and CDR2 SVGIG (reference sequence). The length of the CDR3 is 13 residues.

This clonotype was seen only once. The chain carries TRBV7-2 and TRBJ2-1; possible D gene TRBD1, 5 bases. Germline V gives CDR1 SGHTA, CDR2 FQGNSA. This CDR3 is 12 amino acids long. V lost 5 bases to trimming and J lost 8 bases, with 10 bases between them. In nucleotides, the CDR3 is TGTGCCAGCAGCCTTGACAGCTATGAGCAGTTCTTC. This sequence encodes CASSLDSYEQFF. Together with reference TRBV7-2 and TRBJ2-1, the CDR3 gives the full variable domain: GAGVSQSPSNKVTEKGKDVELRCDPISGHTALYWYRQSLGQGLEFLIYFQGNSAPDKSGLPSDRFSAERTGGSVSTLTIQRTQQEDSAVYLCASSLDSYEQFFGPGTRLTVL.

Here the CDR3 reads CASSLKGQGGGDTQYF. For the CDR3, the DNA is TGTGCCAGCAGCTTAAAGGGACAGGGAGGTGGAGATACGCAGTATTTT. The gene calls are TRBV7-8 and TRBJ2-3; TRBD1 matches at 9 bases. From germline, CDR1 is SGHVS and CDR2 FQNEAQ. The CDR3 loop spans 16 amino acids. V shed 2 bases and J 5 bases; nucleotides not matched to a gene: 8.

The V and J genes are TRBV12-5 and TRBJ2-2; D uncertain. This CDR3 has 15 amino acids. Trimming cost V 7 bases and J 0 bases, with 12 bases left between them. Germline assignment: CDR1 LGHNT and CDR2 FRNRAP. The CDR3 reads CASAPAAANTGELFF. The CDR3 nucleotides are TGTGCTAGTGCCCCTGCGGCGGCGAACACCGGGGAGCTGTTTTTT.

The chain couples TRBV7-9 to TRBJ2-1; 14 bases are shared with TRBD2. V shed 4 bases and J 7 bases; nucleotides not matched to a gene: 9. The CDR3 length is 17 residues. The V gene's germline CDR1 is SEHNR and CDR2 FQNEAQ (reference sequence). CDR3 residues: CASSYPPGLAGVNEQFF. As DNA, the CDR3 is TGTGCCAGCAGCTATCCGCCGGGACTAGCGGGAGTAAATGAGCAGTTCTTC.

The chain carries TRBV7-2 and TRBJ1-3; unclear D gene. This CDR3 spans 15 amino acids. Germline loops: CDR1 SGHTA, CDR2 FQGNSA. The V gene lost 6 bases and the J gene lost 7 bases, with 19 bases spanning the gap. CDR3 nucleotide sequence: TGTGCCAGCAGTTTGACGGGAGAAGGAGGGAACACCATATATTTT. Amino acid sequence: CASSLTGEGGNTIYF.

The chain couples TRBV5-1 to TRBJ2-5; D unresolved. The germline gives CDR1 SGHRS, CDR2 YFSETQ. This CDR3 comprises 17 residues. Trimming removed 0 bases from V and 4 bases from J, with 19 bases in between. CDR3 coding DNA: TGCGCCAGCAGCTTGGAGGCCCTTTCTGGGTCGGGAGAGACCCAGTACTTC. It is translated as CASSLEALSGSGETQYF.

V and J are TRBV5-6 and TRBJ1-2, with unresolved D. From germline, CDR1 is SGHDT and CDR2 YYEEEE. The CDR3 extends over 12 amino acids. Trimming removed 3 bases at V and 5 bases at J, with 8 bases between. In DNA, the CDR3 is TGTGCCAGCAGCTCGACGGATTATGGCTACACCTTC. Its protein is CASSSTDYGYTF.

The CDR3 region is CASSPGGNNSPLHF. CDR3 DNA sequence: TGTGCCAGCAGTCCGGGCGGGAATAATTCACCCCTCCACTTT. The chain carries TRBV6-2 or TRBV6-3 and TRBJ1-6; D unclear. The V gene's germline CDR1 is MNHEY and CDR2 SVGEGT. V dropped 5 bases and J dropped 5 bases, with 10 bases sitting between them. The CDR3 sequence is 14 residues long.

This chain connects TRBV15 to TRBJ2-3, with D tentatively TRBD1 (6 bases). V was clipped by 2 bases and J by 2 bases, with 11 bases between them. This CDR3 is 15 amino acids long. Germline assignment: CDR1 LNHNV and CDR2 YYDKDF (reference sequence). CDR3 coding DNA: TGTGCCACCAGCAGACTCAACAGGGTCACAGATACGCAGTATTTT. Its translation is CATSRLNRVTDTQYF.

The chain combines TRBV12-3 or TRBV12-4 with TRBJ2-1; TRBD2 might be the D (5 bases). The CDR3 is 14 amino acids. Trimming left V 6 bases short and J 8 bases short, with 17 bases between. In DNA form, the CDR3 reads TGTGCCAGCAGGGGCCCTAGCTCTCTCCATGAGCAGTTCTTC. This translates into CASRGPSSLHEQFF.

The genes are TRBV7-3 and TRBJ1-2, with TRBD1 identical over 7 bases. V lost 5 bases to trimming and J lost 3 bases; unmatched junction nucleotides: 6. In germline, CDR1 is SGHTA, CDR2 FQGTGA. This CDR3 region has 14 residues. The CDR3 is CASSAGGTDYGYTF. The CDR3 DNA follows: TGTGCCAGCAGCGCAGGGGGGACAGACTATGGCTACACCTTC.

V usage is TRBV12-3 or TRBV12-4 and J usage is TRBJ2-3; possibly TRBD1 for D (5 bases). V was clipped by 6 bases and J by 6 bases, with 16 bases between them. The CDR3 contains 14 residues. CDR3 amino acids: CASRERPKGDTQYF. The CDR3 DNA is TGTGCCAGCAGAGAGCGCCCAAAGGGGGATACGCAGTATTTT.

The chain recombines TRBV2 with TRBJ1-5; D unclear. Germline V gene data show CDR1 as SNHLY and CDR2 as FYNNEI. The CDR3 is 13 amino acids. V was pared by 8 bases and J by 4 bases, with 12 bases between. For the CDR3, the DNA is TGTGCCAGCCATCTCCAGAAAAATCAGCCCCAGCATTTT. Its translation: CASHLQKNQPQHF.

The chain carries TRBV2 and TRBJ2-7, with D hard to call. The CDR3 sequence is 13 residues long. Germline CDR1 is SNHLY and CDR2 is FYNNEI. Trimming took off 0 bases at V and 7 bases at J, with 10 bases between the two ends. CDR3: CASSEARHTEQYF. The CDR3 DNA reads TGTGCCAGCAGTGAAGCGCGGCACACGGAGCAGTACTTC.

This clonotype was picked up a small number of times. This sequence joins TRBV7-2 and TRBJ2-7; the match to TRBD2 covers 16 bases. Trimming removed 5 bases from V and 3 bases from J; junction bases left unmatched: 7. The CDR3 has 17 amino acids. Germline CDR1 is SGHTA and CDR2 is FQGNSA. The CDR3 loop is CASSPRGLAGGLYEQYF. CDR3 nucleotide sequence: TGTGCCAGCAGCCCTCGGGGACTAGCGGGAGGGCTCTACGAGCAGTACTTC.

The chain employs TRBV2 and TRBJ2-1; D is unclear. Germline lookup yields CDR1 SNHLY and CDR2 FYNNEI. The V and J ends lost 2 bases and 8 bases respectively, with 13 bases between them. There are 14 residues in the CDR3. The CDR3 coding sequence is TGTGCCAGCAGTGAAAGTTCTGTGGGCCATGAGCAGTTCTTC. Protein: CASSESSVGHEQFF.

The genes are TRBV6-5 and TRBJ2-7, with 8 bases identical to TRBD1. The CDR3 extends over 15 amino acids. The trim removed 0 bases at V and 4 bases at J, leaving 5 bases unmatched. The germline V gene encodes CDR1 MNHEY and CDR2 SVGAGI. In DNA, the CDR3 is TGTGCCAGCAGTTACTCTTTACAGGGGGGATACGAGCAGTACTTC. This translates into CASSYSLQGGYEQYF.

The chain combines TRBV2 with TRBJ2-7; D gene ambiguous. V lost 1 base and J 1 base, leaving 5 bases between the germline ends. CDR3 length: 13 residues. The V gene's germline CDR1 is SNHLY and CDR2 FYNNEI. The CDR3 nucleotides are TGTGCCAGCAGTGAAGGGTTTTCCTACGAGCAGTACTTC. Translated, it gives CASSEGFSYEQYF.